Each of the 31 T cell receptor beta chains below was sequenced from the same sample in a study of beta chain features in type 1 diabetes. Expressed TCRB transcripts were sequenced because the isolated RNA had all been reverse transcribed beforehand. TCRdb's copy holds only in-frame clones and misses some; the assay was immunoSEQ multiplex PCR. The sample shows under 950,000 clones, about a sixth of them seen only once. The sequenced sample was naive CD4+ T cells from blood. These receptors all come from a young woman in good health.

A note on this clone: One end of the junction does not line up with germline, which may come from a read error. This sample includes further DNA sequences coding for the same CDR3. The chain combines TRBV28 with TRBJ2-7; the D is unclear. There are 11 residues in the CDR3. Germline CDR1 reads MDHEN; CDR2 reads SYDVKM. The CDR3, as DNA: TGTGCGAGCAGTTCCGGGTACGAGCAGTACTTC. It codes for CASSSGYEQYF.

The table lists this clone with a few counts. The rearrangement uses TRBV28 and TRBJ2-7; D remains unclear. Germline V CDR1 and CDR2: MDHEN, SYDVKM. This CDR3 region has 12 residues. Deletions cut 3 bases from V and 6 bases from J, with 9 bases between. This CDR3 reads CASSLSRFEQYF. The CDR3 coding sequence is TGTGCCAGCAGTTTGAGTCGTTTCGAGCAGTACTTC. Complete variable domain (other parts from reference TRBV28 and TRBJ2-7): DVKVTQSSRYLVKRTGEKVFLECVQDMDHENMFWYRQDPGLGLRLIYFSYDVKMKEKGDIPEGYSVSREKKERFSLILESASTNQTSMYLCASSLSRFEQYFGPGTRLTVT.

This chain joins TRBV18 and TRBJ2-5, with 10 bases lining up with TRBD2. The CDR3 runs to 15 residues. Trimming removed 3 bases from V and 2 bases from J; junction bases left unmatched: 3. CDR1 and CDR2 from the germline V gene are KGHSH and LQKENI. CDR3 residues: CASSPGLAAQETQYF. Here the CDR3 DNA reads TGTGCCAGCTCACCCGGACTAGCGGCGCAAGAGACCCAGTACTTC.

Only a few counts were recorded for this clone. The rearrangement joins TRBV9 to TRBJ2-1; D may be TRBD1 or TRBD2 (5 bases each). Germline loops: CDR1 SGDLS, CDR2 YYNGEE. The CDR3 has 16 amino acids. Trimming shortened V by 5 bases and J by 0 bases, and 15 bases separated the two germline ends. DNA for the CDR3: TGTGCCAGCAGTTTAGGGGCAGCGGTCTCCTACAATGAGCAGTTCTTC. It is translated as CASSLGAAVSYNEQFF.

This clone has only a few counts. This chain uses TRBV18 with TRBJ1-3; D not certain. V shed 3 bases and J shed 4 bases, with 16 bases lying between them. This CDR3 is built from 16 residues. Germline V gene data show CDR1 as KGHSH and CDR2 as LQKENI. CDR3 protein: CASSPLVRASGNTIYF. The CDR3 DNA follows: TGTGCCAGCTCACCGTTAGTAAGGGCTTCCGGAAACACCATATATTTT.

In its sample, this clone was seen a few times. The chain combines TRBV28 with TRBJ2-5; 7 bases fit TRBD1. The CDR3 is made up of 14 amino acids. Per germline, CDR1 MDHEN and CDR2 SYDVKM. J was trimmed by 7 bases and V by 5 bases; bases with no gene match: 10. CDR3 coding DNA: TGTGCCAGCAGTCTATACCGGGACAGCGGGACCCAGTACTTC. It codes for CASSLYRDSGTQYF. The entire variable domain, with the rest obtained from reference TRBV28 and TRBJ2-5, is as follows: DVKVTQSSRYLVKRTGEKVFLECVQDMDHENMFWYRQDPGLGLRLIYFSYDVKMKEKGDIPEGYSVSREKKERFSLILESASTNQTSMYLCASSLYRDSGTQYFGPGTRLLVL.

This clone turned up a few times. The chain combines TRBV7-2 with TRBJ1-2; the match to TRBD1 covers 9 bases. CDR3 size: 13 residues. Germline V CDR1 and CDR2: SGHTA, FQGNSA. Germline trimming cut 5 bases from V and 12 bases from J; bases unmatched to any gene: 10. CDR3 coding DNA: TGTGCCAGCAGCCTTTCGCGGACAGGGGTTAACACCTTC. Translating gives CASSLSRTGVNTF.

The V and J genes are TRBV5-4 and TRBJ1-1, with D perhaps TRBD1 (5 bases). V was clipped by 6 bases and J by 1 base, with 13 bases between them. Germline CDR1 SGHNT, CDR2 YYREEE (reference sequence). This CDR3 has 14 amino acids. The DNA for the CDR3 is TGTGCCAGCACTTCAGGGCCCGCGAACACTGAAGCTTTCTTT. Protein: CASTSGPANTEAFF.

This clone was picked up a small number of times. This sample includes further DNA sequences coding for the same CDR3. This chain uses TRBV7-2 with TRBJ2-7, with TRBD2 identical over 13 bases. CDR1 and CDR2 from the germline V gene are SGHTA and FQGNSA. V was pared by 4 bases and J by 2 bases, with 2 bases of the junction left unmatched. The CDR3 extends over 15 amino acids. This CDR3 reads CASSWTSGSAYEQYF. The CDR3 nucleotides read TGTGCCAGCAGCTGGACTAGCGGGAGTGCCTACGAGCAGTACTTC.

This clone was seen more than once but under ten times. The genes are TRBV7-3 and TRBJ2-5; the D gene could be TRBD1 or TRBD2 (5 bases each). The V gene's germline CDR1 is SGHTA and CDR2 FQGTGA. Trimming cost V 1 base and J 7 bases, with 10 bases left between them. CDR3 length: 13 amino acids. DNA for the CDR3: TGTGCCAGCAGCTTAATGTTTGGGACGACCCAGTACTTC. It yields the protein CASSLMFGTTQYF. Supplemented by reference TRBV7-3 and TRBJ2-5, the full variable domain reads GAGVSQTPSNKVTEKGKYVELRCDPISGHTALYWYRQSLGQGPEFLIYFQGTGAADDSGLPNDRFFAVRPEGSVSTLKIQRTERGDSAVYLCASSLMFGTTQYFGPGTRLLVL.

V and J are TRBV6-5 and TRBJ2-7; D is ambiguous. CDR1 and CDR2 (germline): MNHEY, SVGAGI. V lost 0 bases to trimming and J lost 1 base, with 10 bases between them. The CDR3 runs to 15 residues. This chain's CDR3 is CASSYSPGRSYEQYF. Written as DNA, the CDR3 is TGTGCCAGCAGTTACTCCCCAGGCCGTTCCTACGAGCAGTACTTC.

This clone was found a few times. The genes are TRBV4-3 and TRBJ1-5; D uncertain. There are 15 residues in the CDR3. The V end was cut by 0 bases, the J end by 6 bases, with 12 bases between. Germline V gives CDR1 LGHNA, CDR2 YSLEER. This CDR3 reads CASSQDFQVAQPQHF. The DNA for the CDR3 is TGCGCCAGCAGCCAAGATTTCCAGGTAGCTCAGCCCCAGCATTTT.

The rearrangement joins TRBV19 to TRBJ2-7, with a possible D match to TRBD1 (6 bases). Germline V gives CDR1 LNHDA, CDR2 SQIVND (reference sequence). V lost 7 bases to trimming and J lost 0 bases, with 10 bases between them. The CDR3 length is 13 residues. The CDR3 DNA sequence: TGTGCCAGTATAGGACAGAGCTCCTACGAGCAGTACTTC. This codes for CASIGQSSYEQYF.

In its sample, this clone was seen a few times. Different DNA sequences within this sample yield the same CDR3. This chain uses TRBV7-9 with TRBJ1-1; D possibly corresponds to TRBD1 (6 bases). The CDR3 loop spans 13 amino acids. The germline V gene encodes CDR1 SEHNR and CDR2 FQNEAQ (reference sequence). Trimming stripped 6 bases from V and 4 bases from J, with 12 bases between. CDR3 nucleotide sequence: TGTGCCAGCAGACCGGGACAAGTCACTGAAGCTTTCTTT. Translated, it gives CASRPGQVTEAFF.

This clone has only a few counts. The rearrangement uses TRBV4-2 and TRBJ2-6, with TRBD2 identical over 14 bases. This CDR3 has 21 amino acids. Germline CDR1 is LGHNA and CDR2 is YNFKEQ. Trimming removed 0 bases from V and 0 bases from J; junction bases left unmatched: 7. The CDR3 DNA reads TGTGCCAGCAGCCAAGAACCTCTGACTAGCGGGAGGGGCTCTGGGGCCAACGTCCTGACTTTC. Translation gives CASSQEPLTSGRGSGANVLTF.

This chain uses TRBV19 with TRBJ2-1; 9 bases align to TRBD2. Germline CDR1 reads LNHDA; CDR2 reads SQIVND (reference sequence). The CDR3 consists of 16 residues. V lost 2 bases to trimming and J lost 9 bases; unmatched junction nucleotides: 11. CDR3 in amino acids: CASSIRGRGRAAEQFF. CDR3 nucleotides: TGTGCCAGTAGTATAAGGGGACGCGGGAGGGCCGCTGAGCAGTTCTTC.

The V and J genes are TRBV5-4 and TRBJ2-3, with 8 bases identical to TRBD1. This CDR3 is 14 amino acids long. J gave up 4 bases and V 5 bases, and 6 bases lay outside the gene matches. Germline loops: CDR1 SGHNT, CDR2 YYREEE (reference sequence). The DNA of the CDR3 is TGTGCCAGCAGACCAGGACAGGGATCAGATACGCAGTATTTT. Translation: CASRPGQGSDTQYF.

In DNA form, the CDR3 reads TGTGCCAGCTTGAATAGCGGTAAATACGAGCAGTACTTC. Translating it yields CASLNSGKYEQYF. The genes are TRBV6-1 and TRBJ2-7, with D tentatively TRBD2 (6 bases). Germline assignment: CDR1 MNHNS and CDR2 SASEGT. V lost 8 bases to trimming and J lost 4 bases, with 15 bases between them. The CDR3 has 13 amino acids.

A few counts support this clone. The gene calls are TRBV7-8 and TRBJ2-5, with D possibly being TRBD2 (5 bases). The length of the CDR3 is 13 residues. V was cut by 7 bases and J by 2 bases, with 11 bases left in between. Germline loops: CDR1 SGHVS, CDR2 FQNEAQ. The CDR3 coding sequence is TGTGCCAGCAAAGGGAGCGGACAAGAGACCCAGTACTTC. Translated: CASKGSGQETQYF.

This clone has more than one count but fewer than ten. The chain employs TRBV2 and TRBJ1-1; tentative D call: TRBD1 (5 bases). Germline CDR1 reads SNHLY; CDR2 reads FYNNEI. CDR3 length: 14 residues. With 6 bases removed from V and 0 bases from J, the gap between germline ends came to 11 bases. CDR3 DNA: TGTGCCAGCAGGCTTCGGACATTGAACACTGAAGCTTTCTTT. Residues: CASRLRTLNTEAFF. The whole variable domain, filled in from reference TRBV2 and TRBJ1-1, reads EPEVTQTPSHQVTQMGQEVILRCVPISNHLYFYWYRQILGQKVEFLVSFYNNEISEKSEIFDDQFSVERPDGSNFTLKIRSTKLEDSAMYFCASRLRTLNTEAFFGQGTRLTVV.

This clone was counted only a few times. This chain connects TRBV28 to TRBJ2-1, with D maybe TRBD2 (6 bases). Trimming stripped 2 bases from V and 9 bases from J, with 17 bases between. The CDR3 spans 15 residues. The germline gives CDR1 MDHEN, CDR2 SYDVKM. The CDR3 protein is CASSLAGLKGVEQFF. The CDR3 region has the DNA TGTGCCAGCAGTTTAGCGGGACTTAAGGGTGTTGAGCAGTTCTTC. The full variable domain, rest sourced from reference TRBV28 and TRBJ2-1, is DVKVTQSSRYLVKRTGEKVFLECVQDMDHENMFWYRQDPGLGLRLIYFSYDVKMKEKGDIPEGYSVSREKKERFSLILESASTNQTSMYLCASSLAGLKGVEQFFGPGTRLTVL.

The chain couples TRBV28 to TRBJ2-7; D may correspond to TRBD1 or TRBD2 (6 bases each). Germline assignment: CDR1 MDHEN and CDR2 SYDVKM. There are 12 residues in the CDR3. The V gene lost 5 bases and the J gene lost 9 bases, with 14 bases spanning the gap. The CDR3 sequence is CASSAGTTGQYF. The DNA for the CDR3 is TGTGCCAGCAGTGCGGGGACAACAGGGCAGTACTTC.

The rearrangement joins TRBV2 to TRBJ1-5; 7 bases are shared with TRBD1. This CDR3 region has 15 residues. Germline V gene lookup returns CDR1 SNHLY and CDR2 FYNNEI. Unmatched junction bases numbered 5, after V lost 4 bases and J lost 2 bases. CDR3 coding DNA: TGTGCCAGCAGTGCGGACAGGATTCGCAATCAGCCCCAGCATTTT. It translates to CASSADRIRNQPQHF.

A few counts support this clone. The chain carries TRBV6-5 and TRBJ2-5; 9 nucleotides agree with TRBD1. The V gene end was trimmed by 4 bases and the J gene end by 4 bases; junction bases not matched to a gene: 4. Germline CDR1 reads MNHEY; CDR2 reads SVGAGI. The CDR3 runs 14 residues. CDR3 DNA sequence: TGTGCCAGCAGTTCACGGACAGGGGTAGAGACCCAGTACTTC. The encoded protein is CASSSRTGVETQYF.

The V call is TRBV5-4, the J call TRBJ2-5; D not certain. CDR1 SGHNT and CDR2 YYREEE come from the germline V gene (reference sequence). V was cut by 5 bases and J by 4 bases, with 12 bases left in between. The CDR3 extends over 13 amino acids. CDR3 DNA: TGTGCCAGCAGGCTAGGATTCGGAGAGACCCAGTACTTC. It codes for CASRLGFGETQYF.

This chain links TRBV7-9 with TRBJ2-1, with D possibly matching TRBD2 (5 bases). CDR3 length: 15 residues. V was clipped by 5 bases and J by 8 bases, with 19 bases between them. Germline CDR1 and CDR2: SEHNR and FQNEAQ (reference sequence). The CDR3 loop reads CASSRRDMGVHEQFF. CDR3 nucleotide sequence: TGTGCCAGCAGCCGTCGGGATATGGGCGTCCATGAGCAGTTCTTC.

The rearrangement links TRBV2 to TRBJ1-1, with D possibly TRBD1 on 6 matching bases. Germline assignment: CDR1 SNHLY and CDR2 FYNNEI. Trimming pared 2 bases from V and 6 bases from J, leaving 25 bases between. The CDR3 totals 18 residues. CDR3 DNA sequence: TGTGCCAGCAGTGAATCTTTGTCAGGGGAAGTGAGGAGCTCTGAAGCTTTCTTT. Residues: CASSESLSGEVRSSEAFF. The whole variable domain, filled in from reference TRBV2 and TRBJ1-1, reads EPEVTQTPSHQVTQMGQEVILRCVPISNHLYFYWYRQILGQKVEFLVSFYNNEISEKSEIFDDQFSVERPDGSNFTLKIRSTKLEDSAMYFCASSESLSGEVRSSEAFFGQGTRLTVV.

The rearrangement joins TRBV18 to TRBJ2-7; D remains ambiguous. The germline V gene has CDR1 KGHSH and CDR2 LQKENI. V was cut by 1 base and J by 3 bases, with 10 bases left in between. The CDR3 consists of 14 residues. This CDR3 reads CASSPQNSYYEQYF. Here the CDR3 DNA reads TGTGCCAGCTCACCACAGAATTCCTACTACGAGCAGTACTTC.

The chain employs TRBV11-2 and TRBJ2-4; D is unclear. Trimming pared 1 base from V and 5 bases from J, leaving 6 bases between. The CDR3 totals 13 residues. The V gene's germline CDR1 is SGHAT and CDR2 FQNNGV. The DNA of the CDR3 is TGTGCCAGCAGCTTAGCCTGGGAAAACATTCAGTACTTC. Its protein product is CASSLAWENIQYF.

Comments on this clone: A read error may produce the germline difference seen at one junction end. The gene calls are TRBV7-7 and TRBJ2-1; 7 nucleotides match TRBD2. This CDR3 is 15 amino acids long. Germline V lookup: CDR1 SSHAT, CDR2 FNYEAQ (reference sequence). CDR3 amino acids: CASSPAGPGYNEQFF. In DNA form, the CDR3 reads TGTGCTAGCAGCCCAGCGGGACCTGGTTACAATGAGCAGTTCTTC. The full variable domain, its missing parts supplied by reference TRBV7-7 and TRBJ2-1, is GAGVSQSPRYKVTKRGQDVTLRCDPISSHATLYWYQQALGQGPEFLTYFNYEAQPDKSGLPSDRFSAERPEGSISTLTIQRTEQRDSAMYRCASSPAGPGYNEQFFGPGTRLTVL.

The rearrangement uses TRBV27 and TRBJ1-4; D is unresolved. Germline V gene sequence: CDR1 MNHEY, CDR2 SMNVEV (reference sequence). V was clipped by 5 bases and J by 8 bases, with 18 bases between them. This CDR3 region has 15 residues. The CDR3 sequence is CASSPTRRVAEKLFF. The CDR3 region has the DNA TGTGCCAGCAGTCCAACGAGGAGGGTAGCCGAAAAACTGTTTTTT.